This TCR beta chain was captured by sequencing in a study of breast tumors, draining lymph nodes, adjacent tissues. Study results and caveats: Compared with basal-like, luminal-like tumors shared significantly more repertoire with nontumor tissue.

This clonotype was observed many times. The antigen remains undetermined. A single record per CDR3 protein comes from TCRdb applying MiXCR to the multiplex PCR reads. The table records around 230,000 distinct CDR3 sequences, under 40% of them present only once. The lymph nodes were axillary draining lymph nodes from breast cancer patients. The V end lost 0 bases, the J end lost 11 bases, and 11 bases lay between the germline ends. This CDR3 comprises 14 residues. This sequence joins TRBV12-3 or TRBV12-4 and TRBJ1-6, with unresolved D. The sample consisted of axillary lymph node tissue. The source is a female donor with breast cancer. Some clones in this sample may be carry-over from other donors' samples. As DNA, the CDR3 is TGTGCCAGCAGTTTAGCGGGCCCGAGGGCACCCCTCCACTTT. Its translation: CASSLAGPRAPLHF.